This entry concerns a single T cell receptor beta chain. Sequencing relied on a cDNA template that was reverse transcribed from extracted RNA. Produced via immunoSEQ multiplex PCR; TCRdb's table is partial and in-frame only. The sample lists about 97,000 clones; roughly two fifths were seen once. The sample belongs to a study of CD8+ T cells in alopecia areata. Germline assignment: CDR1 SQVTM and CDR2 ANQGSEA. This CDR3 is 12 amino acids long. Deletions cut 7 bases from V and 2 bases from J, with 12 bases between. Sequencing was performed on CD4+ T cells sorted from blood. The TCR comes from a human donor with alopecia areata. This chain connects TRBV29-1 to TRBJ2-7; weak D call: TRBD1 (5 bases). CDR3 nucleotide sequence: TGCAGCGGGCAGGGAACCACCTACGAGCAGTACTTC. Its protein is CSGQGTTYEQYF.